This TCR beta chain was obtained from a study of blood T cell repertoires in COVID-19. The repertoire was sequenced with immunoSEQ multiplex PCR; TCRdb's copy has only in-frame clones and lacks some. Here the sample spans tens of thousands of clones, about nine tenths being singletons. V shed 4 bases and J 6 bases; nucleotides not matched to a gene: 5. CDR1 and CDR2 from the germline V gene are SGHRS and YFSETQ. This CDR3 has 14 residues. The sample comprised peripheral blood. The chain uses TRBV5-1 and TRBJ1-5; 9 nucleotides agree with TRBD1. The TCR originated in a woman between 65 and 79 years old with acute or convalescent COVID-19. The CDR3 DNA follows: TGCGCCAGCAGCGCACAGGGGGCGGGTCAGCCCCAGCATTTT. Protein: CASSAQGAGQPQHF. Drawing the rest from reference TRBV5-1 and TRBJ1-5, the complete variable domain is KAGVTQTPRYLIKTRGQQVTLSCSPISGHRSVSWYQQTPGQGLQFLFEYFSETQRNKGNFPGRFSGRQFSNSRSEMNVSTLELGDSALYLCASSAQGAGQPQHFGDGTRLSIL.